This record concerns one T cell receptor (beta chain) sequence. Antigen: not known. Data came from immunoSEQ multiplex PCR; TCRdb stores just in-frame clones and leaves some out. Among roughly 100,000 clones listed, approximately 90% were seen once. This sample is part of a study of siplizumab effects on memory and regulatory T cells. Study findings and constraints: Siplizumab cultures yielded proliferating Tregs whose suppressive function was not confirmed.

V gave up 6 bases and J gave up 2 bases, with 11 bases separating them. The length of the CDR3 is 14 residues. Germline CDR1 MDHEN, CDR2 SYDVKM. What was sequenced was CD4+ T cells sorted from blood. The chain employs TRBV28 and TRBJ2-4; D is uncertain. The sequence was collected from a human donor in good health. This CDR3 is CASRQLGTKNIQYF. DNA of the CDR3: TGTGCCAGCAGGCAGCTTGGAACCAAAAACATTCAGTACTTC.